This T cell receptor (beta chain) was identified in a study of T cells after yellow fever vaccination. The CDR3 consists of 14 residues. Unmatched junction bases numbered 1, after V lost 2 bases and J lost 3 bases. Germline loops: CDR1 SGHAT, CDR2 FQDESV (reference sequence). UMIs were added to TCR cDNA along with a universal primer site when it was made by 5'RACE template switching. TCRdb passed the 5' RACE reads through MiXCR, listing each CDR3 protein once. The table has about 340,000 distinct CDR3 sequences, around an eighth seen once. The rearrangement links TRBV11-1 to TRBJ2-3; 8 bases map to TRBD1. The material sequenced was CD4+ T cells sorted from PBMCs, taken 15 days after the yellow fever booster vaccination. The source is a man aged 18 to 29 who received the YFV17D yellow fever vaccine. CDR3 region: CASSLQGATDTQYF. CDR3 sequence (DNA): TGTGCCAGCAGCTTACAGGGGGCTACAGATACGCAGTATTTT.